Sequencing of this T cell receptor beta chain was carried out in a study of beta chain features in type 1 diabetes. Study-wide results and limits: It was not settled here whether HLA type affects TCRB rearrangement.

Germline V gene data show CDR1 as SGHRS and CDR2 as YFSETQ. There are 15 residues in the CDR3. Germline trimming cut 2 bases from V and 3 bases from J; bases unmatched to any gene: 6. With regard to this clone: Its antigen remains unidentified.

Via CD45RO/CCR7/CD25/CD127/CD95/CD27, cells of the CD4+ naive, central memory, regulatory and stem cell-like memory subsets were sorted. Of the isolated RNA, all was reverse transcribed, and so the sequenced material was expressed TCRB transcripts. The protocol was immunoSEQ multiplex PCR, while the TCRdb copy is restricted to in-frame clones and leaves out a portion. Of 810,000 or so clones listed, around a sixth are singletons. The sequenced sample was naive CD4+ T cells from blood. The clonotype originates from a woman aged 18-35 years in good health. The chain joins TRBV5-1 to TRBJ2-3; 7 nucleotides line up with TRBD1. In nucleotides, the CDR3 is TGCGCCAGCAGCTTACAGGGGATGAGGACAGATACGCAGTATTTT. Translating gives CASSLQGMRTDTQYF.